Here is one T cell receptor beta chain with its context. The data stem from a study of cytomegalovirus exposure and HLA in healthy donors. The CDR3 is 13 amino acids. The germline CDR1 and CDR2 sequences are SGHTA and FQGNSA. Trimming left V 5 bases short and J 5 bases short, with 12 bases between. Primers: 60 Vbeta forward and 13 Jbeta reverse. This table comes from immunoSEQ multiplex PCR, and its TCRdb copy is limited to in-frame clones, with some not included. The table records 35,000 to 55,000 clones, over 60% of them present only once. The chain links TRBV7-2 to TRBJ1-1; maybe TRBD1 (5 bases). Sequencing was carried out using PBMCs. The sequence derives from a woman in her thirties in good health and CMV-seronegative. Written as DNA, the CDR3 is TGTGCCAGCAGCATTCAGGGTGGAACTGAAGCTTTCTTT. Protein sequence: CASSIQGGTEAFF.